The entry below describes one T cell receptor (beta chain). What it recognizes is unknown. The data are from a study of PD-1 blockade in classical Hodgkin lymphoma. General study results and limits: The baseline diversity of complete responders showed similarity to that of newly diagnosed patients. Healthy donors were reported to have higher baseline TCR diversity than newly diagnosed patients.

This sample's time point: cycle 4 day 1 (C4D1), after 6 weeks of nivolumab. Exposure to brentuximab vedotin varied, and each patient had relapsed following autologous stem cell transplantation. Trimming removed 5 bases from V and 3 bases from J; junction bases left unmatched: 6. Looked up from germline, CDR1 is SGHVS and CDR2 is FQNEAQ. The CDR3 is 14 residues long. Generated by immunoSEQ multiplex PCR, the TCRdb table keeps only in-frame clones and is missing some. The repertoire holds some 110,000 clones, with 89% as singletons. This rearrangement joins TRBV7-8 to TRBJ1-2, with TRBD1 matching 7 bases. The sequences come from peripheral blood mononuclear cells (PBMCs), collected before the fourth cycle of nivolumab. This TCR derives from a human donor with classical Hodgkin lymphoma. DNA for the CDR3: TGTGCCAGCAGCGTATTTACAGGGGACTATGGCTACACCTTC. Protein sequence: CASSVFTGDYGYTF.